This T cell receptor (beta chain) was sequenced during a study of cytomegalovirus exposure and HLA in healthy donors. Across the whole study: A previous analysis identified about 110 million unique TCR beta sequences derived from some 170 million T cells. Points from the study as a whole: Analyses of presence and absence presupposed an approximately uniform sequencing depth across donors.

Primers for the PCR totalled 60 Vbeta and 13 Jbeta. TCRdb's table, derived via immunoSEQ multiplex PCR, lists solely in-frame clones and lacks some. The sample has 90,000 to 120,000 clones; approximately 80% are singletons. The length of the CDR3 is 16 residues. Germline loops: CDR1 SQVTM, CDR2 ANQGSEA. The V gene end was trimmed by 7 bases and the J gene end by 4 bases; junction bases not matched to a gene: 17. Notes on this clone: The antigen remains unidentified.

The chain uses TRBV29-1 and TRBJ2-7, with 9 bases matching TRBD2. This clonotype was obtained from a female donor in good health and CMV-seropositive. Input material: PBMCs. The CDR3 DNA is TGCAGCGCTCACCTCGCTTTAGCGGGAGTTGGGTACGAGCAGTACTTC. Translation gives CSAHLALAGVGYEQYF.